The T cell receptor (beta chain) under discussion was sequenced for a study of cytomegalovirus exposure and HLA in healthy donors. Study-wide results and caveats: Sequencing likely caused a cluster of highly shared sequence variants. The study had only CMV serostatus as immune exposure information. It has been reported that TCR beta sequences accurately predicted the HLA-A and HLA-B alleles of most subjects.

PCR employed 60 Vbeta and 13 Jbeta primers. Generated by immunoSEQ multiplex PCR, the TCRdb table keeps only in-frame clones and is missing some. The table has 100,000 to 150,000 clones, 8.5% to 10% seen once; the top ten hold about 5.5%. Remarks on this clone: What it recognizes is unknown.

V was clipped by 5 bases and J by 3 bases, with 14 bases between them. CDR1 and CDR2 (germline): SQVTM, ANQGSEA. This CDR3 has 13 amino acids. The origin of this receptor is a man aged 40-49 years in good health and CMV-seronegative. Sequencing used PBMCs. The rearrangement links TRBV29-1 to TRBJ2-7; the D gene is possibly TRBD1 (5 bases). The chain's CDR3 is CSVCTGECYEQYF. The CDR3 nucleotides read TGCAGCGTTTGTACAGGTGAATGCTACGAGCAGTACTTC.